The present entry profiles one TCR beta chain with its context. Clones were read by immunoSEQ multiplex PCR, and TCRdb kept only the in-frame ones, dropping some. The clone table shows approximately 190,000 clones, with the ten largest holding approximately 2.2%. These data come from a study of control samples from healthy donors and cancer patients. This CDR3 spans 15 amino acids. The V end lost 0 bases, the J end lost 7 bases, and 13 bases lay between the germline ends. Germline values: CDR1 KGHSH, CDR2 LQKENI. This clonotype originated in a woman younger than 45 in good health. The chain recombines TRBV18 with TRBJ2-1, with D tentatively TRBD2 (6 bases). Sequences were obtained from blood. The CDR3 DNA sequence: TGTGCCAGCTCACCACCCGGGACCCGGGGGAATGAGCAGTTCTTC. It yields the protein CASSPPGTRGNEQFF.